This TCR beta chain was retrieved from a study of shared clonotypes between healthy human individuals. The germline V and J ends were trimmed by 5 bases and 11 bases, with 24 bases remaining between them. CDR3 size: 15 residues. Germline V lookup: CDR1 SSHAT, CDR2 FNYEAQ (reference sequence). TCRdb's table, derived via immunoSEQ multiplex PCR, lists solely in-frame clones and lacks some. Among 780,000 or so clones, roughly 72% were seen once, and the ten largest hold less than 2%. The rearrangement links TRBV7-7 to TRBJ2-5; the D call may be TRBD1 or TRBD2 (5 bases each). The specimen sequenced was memory CD4+ T cells sorted from blood. Subset reported: CD45RA-negative fraction. This sequence was found in a woman aged 25 to 45 in good health. This CDR3 is CASSPDLPGLGEQYF. The CDR3 DNA follows: TGTGCCAGCAGCCCCGATTTGCCAGGGCTGGGGGAGCAGTACTTC.